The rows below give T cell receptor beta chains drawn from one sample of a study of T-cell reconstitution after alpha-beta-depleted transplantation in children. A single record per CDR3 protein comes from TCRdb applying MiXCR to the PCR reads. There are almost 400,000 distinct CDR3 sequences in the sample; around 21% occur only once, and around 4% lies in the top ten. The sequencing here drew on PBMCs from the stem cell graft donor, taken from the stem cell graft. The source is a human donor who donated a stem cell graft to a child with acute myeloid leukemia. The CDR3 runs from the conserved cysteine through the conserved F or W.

CDR3: CASSPGTSESGADTQYF
V: TRBV28
J: TRBJ2-3

CDR3: CASSLTGPIGETQYF
V: TRBV5-1
J: TRBJ2-5

CDR3: CSVGGTSGSYEQYF
V: TRBV29-1
J: TRBJ2-7

CDR3: CAGKDREQYF
V: TRBV2
J: TRBJ2-7

CDR3: CASSLRRERTDTQYF
V: TRBV12-3/TRBV12-4
J: TRBJ2-3

CDR3: CASTTYNEQFF
V: TRBV28
J: TRBJ2-1

CDR3: CASSRRQGRPYEQYF
V: TRBV6-2/TRBV6-3
J: TRBJ2-7

CDR3: CSAQTSGAHTDTQYF
V: TRBV20-1
J: TRBJ2-3

CDR3: CASSPTGFGANVLTF
V: TRBV25-1
J: TRBJ2-6

CDR3: CASSQGRVWFDEQYF
V: TRBV4-1
J: TRBJ2-7

CDR3: CSAKTGNTEAFF
V: TRBV20-1
J: TRBJ1-1

CDR3: CASSLKAVGTREQYF
V: TRBV7-6
J: TRBJ2-7

CDR3: CASSLTEGPLANYGYTF
V: TRBV7-9
J: TRBJ1-2

CDR3: CASSALAGGPYNEQFF
V: TRBV6-4
J: TRBJ2-1

CDR3: CASSGGGLGNEQFF
V: TRBV10-1
J: TRBJ2-1

CDR3: CASFDRRDEQFF
V: TRBV2
J: TRBJ2-1

CDR3: CSASDPWGEVDEQYF
V: TRBV20-1
J: TRBJ2-7

CDR3: CSASMWRLEQETQYF
V: TRBV20-1
J: TRBJ2-5

CDR3: CASSFPGKNIQYF
V: TRBV5-5
J: TRBJ2-4

CDR3: CASSEAETSTDTQYF
V: TRBV2
J: TRBJ2-3

CDR3: CASSDDGDTDTQYF
V: TRBV6-4
J: TRBJ2-3

CDR3: CASSYSPNSEQFF
V: TRBV6-5
J: TRBJ2-1

CDR3: CASSRGQEIYTF
V: TRBV28
J: TRBJ1-2

CDR3: CASSLSDPDTQYF
V: TRBV27
J: TRBJ2-3

CDR3: CASRMPTIAGQETQYF
V: TRBV5-1
J: TRBJ2-5

CDR3: CASSRRLAGHNTDEQFF
V: TRBV5-1
J: TRBJ2-1

CDR3: CASSLNQGKLYEQYF
V: TRBV5-1
J: TRBJ2-7

CDR3: CASSQGGERAQHF
V: TRBV4-1
J: TRBJ1-5

CDR3: CASSRPGTYAPEADTQYF
V: TRBV28
J: TRBJ2-3

CDR3: CASGSADEKLFF
V: TRBV28
J: TRBJ1-4

CDR3: CSAAGTRSYNEQFF
V: TRBV29-1
J: TRBJ2-1

CDR3: CASSYSTGEETQYF
V: TRBV6-5
J: TRBJ2-5

CDR3: CASTGIRGRDYGYTF
V: TRBV11-2
J: TRBJ1-2

CDR3: CSVEEDRPSSYEQYF
V: TRBV29-1
J: TRBJ2-7

CDR3: CASSTAGGATGELFF
V: TRBV19
J: TRBJ2-2

CDR3: CSVGPPDRYEQYF
V: TRBV29-1
J: TRBJ2-7

CDR3: CSVVGLASYEQYF
V: TRBV29-1
J: TRBJ2-7

CDR3: CSAKMTSGMTDTQYF
V: TRBV20-1
J: TRBJ2-3

CDR3: CSARWGGVSTNEKLFF
V: TRBV20-1
J: TRBJ1-4

CDR3: CASSLIPTWARNTEAFF
V: TRBV5-5
J: TRBJ1-1

CDR3: CASSVVVGGSYNEQFF
V: TRBV9
J: TRBJ2-1

CDR3: CASTASDNQPQHF
V: TRBV12-3/TRBV12-4
J: TRBJ1-5

CDR3: CSVALAGVYNEQFF
V: TRBV29-1
J: TRBJ2-1

CDR3: CASSLAGDRGSGYTF
V: TRBV7-8
J: TRBJ1-2

CDR3: CASRDVGATNEKLFF
V: TRBV2
J: TRBJ1-4

CDR3: CASSLWREVNEQFF
V: TRBV28
J: TRBJ2-1

CDR3: CSAQSRTVANTGELFF
V: TRBV29-1
J: TRBJ2-2

CDR3: CAISGRTGRTNTEAFF
V: TRBV10-3
J: TRBJ1-1

CDR3: CASNQDGQVGQETQYF
V: TRBV4-2
J: TRBJ2-5

CDR3: CASSQDSGTDTDTQYF
V: TRBV4-2
J: TRBJ2-3

CDR3: CASAFSSGYNEQFF
V: TRBV7-9
J: TRBJ2-1

CDR3: CASSGYVFLGTANTGELFF
V: TRBV28
J: TRBJ2-2

CDR3: CASSSPGGGYGYTF
V: TRBV5-8
J: TRBJ1-2

CDR3: CASSVPDGSYEQYF
V: TRBV5-1
J: TRBJ2-7

CDR3: CASGWGSYEQYF
V: TRBV12-3/TRBV12-4
J: TRBJ2-7

CDR3: CSVARQGTDTQYF
V: TRBV29-1
J: TRBJ2-3

CDR3: CSVDVAGGYEQYF
V: TRBV29-1
J: TRBJ2-7

CDR3: CASSQDPQVTYEQYF
V: TRBV4-1
J: TRBJ2-7

CDR3: CASGSGTSGSYEQFF
V: TRBV12-5
J: TRBJ2-1